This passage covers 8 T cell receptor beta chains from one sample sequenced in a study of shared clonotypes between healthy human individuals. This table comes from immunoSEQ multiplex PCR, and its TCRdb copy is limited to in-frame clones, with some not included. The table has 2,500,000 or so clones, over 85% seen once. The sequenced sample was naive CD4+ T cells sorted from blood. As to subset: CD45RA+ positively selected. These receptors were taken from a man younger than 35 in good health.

This CDR3 reads CASSIDNEQGADTQYF. The CDR3 DNA is TGTGCCAGTAGTATAGATAACGAACAGGGGGCAGATACGCAGTATTTT. The rearrangement links TRBV19 to TRBJ2-3, with 8 bases identical to TRBD1. With V trimmed by 0 bases and J by 4 bases, 6 bases remained unmatched. This CDR3 has 16 amino acids. Per the germline V gene, CDR1 is LNHDA and CDR2 is SQIVND (reference sequence).

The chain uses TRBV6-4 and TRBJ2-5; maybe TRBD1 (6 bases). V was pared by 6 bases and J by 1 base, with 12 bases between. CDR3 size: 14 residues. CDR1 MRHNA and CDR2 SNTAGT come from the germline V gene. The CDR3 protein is CASRIQGVQETQYF. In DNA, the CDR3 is TGTGCCAGCAGGATACAGGGTGTCCAAGAGACCCAGTACTTC.

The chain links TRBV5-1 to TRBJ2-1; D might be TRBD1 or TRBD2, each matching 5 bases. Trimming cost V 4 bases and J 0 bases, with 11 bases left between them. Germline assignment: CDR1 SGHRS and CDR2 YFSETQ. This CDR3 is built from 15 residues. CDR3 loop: CASSGTASSYNEQFF. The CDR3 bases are TGCGCCAGCAGCGGGACGGCGAGCTCCTACAATGAGCAGTTCTTC.

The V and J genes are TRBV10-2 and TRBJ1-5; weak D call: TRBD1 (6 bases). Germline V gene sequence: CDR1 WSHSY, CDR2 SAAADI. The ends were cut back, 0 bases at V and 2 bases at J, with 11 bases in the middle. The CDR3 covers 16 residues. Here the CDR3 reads CASSESEGEGNQPQHF. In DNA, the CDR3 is TGCGCCAGCAGTGAGTCAGAGGGGGAGGGCAATCAGCCCCAGCATTTT.

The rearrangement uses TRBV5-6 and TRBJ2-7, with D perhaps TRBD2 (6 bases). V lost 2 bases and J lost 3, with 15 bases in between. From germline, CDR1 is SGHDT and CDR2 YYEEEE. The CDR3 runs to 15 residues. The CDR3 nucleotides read TGTGCCAGCAGCTTAGCCCCGGGACTTTTCTACGAGCAGTACTTC. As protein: CASSLAPGLFYEQYF.

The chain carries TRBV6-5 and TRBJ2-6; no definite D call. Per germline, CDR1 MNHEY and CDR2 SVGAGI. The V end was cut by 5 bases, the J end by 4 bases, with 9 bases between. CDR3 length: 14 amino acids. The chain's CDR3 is CASSGISGANVLTF. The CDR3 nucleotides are TGTGCCAGCAGTGGGATCTCAGGGGCCAACGTCCTGACTTTC.

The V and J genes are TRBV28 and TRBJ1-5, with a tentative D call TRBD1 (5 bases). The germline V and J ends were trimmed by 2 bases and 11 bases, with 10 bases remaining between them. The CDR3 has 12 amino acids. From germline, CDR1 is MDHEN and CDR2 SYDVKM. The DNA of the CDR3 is TGTGCCAGCAGTTTAGATCAGGGTACCCAGCATTTT. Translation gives CASSLDQGTQHF.

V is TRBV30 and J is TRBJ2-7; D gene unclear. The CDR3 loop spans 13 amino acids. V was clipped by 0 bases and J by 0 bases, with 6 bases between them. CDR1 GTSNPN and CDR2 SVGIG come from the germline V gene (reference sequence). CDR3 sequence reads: CAWSVLLSYEQYF. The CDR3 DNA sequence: TGTGCCTGGAGTGTACTACTCTCCTACGAGCAGTACTTC.